The rows below give T cell receptor beta chains drawn from one sample of a study of blood T cells in healthy people across ages. Via MiXCR, TCRdb re-called the 5' RACE reads, giving one row per CDR3 protein. This table has 850,000 to 1,000,000 distinct CDR3 sequences, 51% appearing once. Sequencing was performed on blood. The receptor source for this set is a woman aged 55-69 years in good health. The CDR3 runs from the conserved cysteine through the conserved F or W. Clone size appears in some rows only: once, few, many, or a class for an expanded clone.

CDR3aa	abundance	v_gene
CSARGQGRETQYF	-	TRBV20-1
CASSYSGGPYEQYF	-	TRBV6-6
CASSFLLDRGREQYF	few	TRBV4-1
CASSQGQRATNEKLFF	-	TRBV4-1
CSARLTGSSGANVLTF	few	TRBV20-1
CASSLRDRGFYEQYF	-	TRBV6-6
CASSSVTSGRLNTQYF	few	TRBV5-5
CASSPGVRTDTQYF	few	TRBV4-1
CSVAQTGSGELFF	-	TRBV29-1
CASSDRGAVEQYF	-	TRBV6-6
CASSGGRDNSYEQYF	-	TRBV5-1
CAAGLGFEKLFF	-	TRBV7-2
CASGGLAIQVTQYF	-	TRBV11-2
CASSWTGTNTGELFF	-	TRBV4-1
CASSQDSTSGTGHYEQYF	many	TRBV4-3
CASSPGLAGIANTGELFF	-	TRBV9
CASSQEQVPYEQYF	few	TRBV4-1
CASSIGAGGFDEQFF	-	TRBV19
CSARTGERSYEQYF	many	TRBV29-1
CSAARTKNIQYF	-	TRBV20-1
CASSETGWGPQYF	-	TRBV2
CSARHRTSPSYNEQFF	-	TRBV20-1
CASSPGTSGWQAQFF	-	TRBV7-9
CASSFGLGVREQYF	-	TRBV11-2
CAISQLAGFHEQYF	-	TRBV10-3
CASIPGQFNYGYTF	-	TRBV12-3/TRBV12-4
CSVGLGGQGGQPQHF	-	TRBV29-1
CASSLLVLAGYNEQFF	-	TRBV28
CSARETGGPSYEQYF	-	TRBV20-1
CSARLRGYEQFF	-	TRBV20-1
CASSLAFSGSTPYNEQYF	few	TRBV5-1
CASRQAGYEQYF	few	TRBV2
CASSKSWEQYF	few	TRBV12-3/TRBV12-4
CASRRAGREYEQYF	-	TRBV2
CASSLLGLAGDNEQFF	-	TRBV14
CSAASREDEQFF	-	TRBV20-1